This TCR beta chain comes out of a study of blood T cells in healthy people across ages (dated by TCRdb to the mid-2010s). For the wider study: In model experiments, template switching captured about one uniquely barcoded TCR beta cDNA molecule for every two T cells. Using deep sequencing normalized with unique cDNA molecular identifiers, the study measured how TCR beta repertoire diversity changes with age. The donors were divided into four age groups: young (average approximately 16 years), middle-aged (approximately 39), aged (around 67) and long-lived (roughly 88). To avoid experimental bias, donors of different ages were randomly spread across the sequencing lanes. Two additional independent replicas of 1 million unique cDNA reads from the same blood draw were analyzed for two donors (one aged 18 to 30 and one aged 80 or older).

Libraries were made using 5' RACE. Sequencer: Illumina HiSeq 2500. A second PCR of 7 to 11 cycles was run with a J-beta primer mix and a sample-barcoded 5' primer. A unique molecular identifier was introduced onto each TCR beta cDNA molecule by a template-switch 5' adaptor carrying 12 random nucleotides. At least 3 million CDR3-containing paired-end reads were obtained from each sample. The Mint cDNA synthesis kit, primed by a TRBC-specific oligonucleotide, was used to synthesize first-strand cDNA from all RNA. Following uracil-DNA glycosylase treatment, all cDNA underwent a first 18-cycle PCR with the universal primers M1SS and BC2_uni_R. The original pipeline was this. For normalization, 1 million high-quality reads, each with a distinct molecular identifier, were randomly selected from each sample. Instead of being binned into consensus sequences, reads with shared molecular identifiers were discarded. MiTCR, with a Q25 quality threshold and the strictest error-elimination algorithm, was used for CDR3 identification, clonotype clustering and error correction. A nonparametric unseen species model using Euler transformation provided a lower-bound estimate of total TCR beta diversity. Through fastp at Q25 and MiXCR, TCRdb rebuilt clones from the public reads, retaining in-frame beta chains. Rows matching on CDR3 protein sequence are summarized as one entry with the most common DNA and genes. TCRdb's processing, not the study's, gives the V and J calls here. The sample yields around 400,000 distinct CDR3 sequences; about 55% were counted once. The ten largest account for over 40% of the sample.

Overall study results and their limits: Because donor CMV infection status was unknown, age-related changes in expanded clonotypes were potentially confounded. Estimates of total diversity from one million sequenced T cells were regarded as lower bounds and underestimates. The long-lived group showed more naive CD4+ T cells, fewer expanded clones and increased TCR diversity than the aged group, suggesting age selection. Bulk unsorted PBMC profiling prevented conclusive comparison of naive and antigen-experienced compartments. Observed TCR beta diversity per million T cells fell roughly linearly with age, and a significant reduction was already apparent by age around 36. The percentage of naive T cells measured by flow cytometry correlated strongly with observed TCR beta diversity.

Spanning cysteine to phenylalanine, the CDR3 consists of 14 amino acids. Only the CDR3 portion is preserved as DNA: 42 bases, with reading frame beginning at the first base. A word on this clonotype: The specificity of this receptor is unknown. No base quality values were provided; no much bigger clone lies one nucleotide off.

The 40 or so donors, aged about 6 to 100 years, were systemically healthy Caucasian individuals from Russia. Ten milliliters of peripheral blood were drawn from each donor into EDTA-treated Vacutainer tubes. Ficoll-Paque density-gradient centrifugation was used to isolate PBMCs, with at least 7 million per sample. Trizol reagent was used to extract total RNA from PBMCs, with at least 6 micrograms per sample. The percentages of naive CD45RAhigh/CD27high T cells were determined by flow cytometry on a PBMC aliquot from every donor. The sequencing input was blood. The sequence is built from TRBV12-3 or TRBV12-4 and TRBJ2-4; the D gene lacks a confident call. The J call may be in error: the DNA end matches TRBJ2-7 better. The sequence derives from a man between 60 and 75 years old in good health. The CDR3 protein: CASSFGGISYEQYF. At the DNA level, the sequence is TGTGCCAGCAGTTTTGGCGGCATCTCCTACGAGCAGTACTTC.